The 32 T cell receptor beta chains listed next were all sequenced from one sample in a study of cytomegalovirus exposure and HLA in healthy donors. 60 Vbeta and 13 Jbeta primers were used in PCR. The assay was immunoSEQ multiplex PCR, and TCRdb's table has in-frame clones only and misses some. This sample has roughly 96,000 clones; approximately 75% occur once, and the top ten carry under 3.5%. The specimen was PBMCs. The receptors derive from a female donor in good health and CMV-seropositive.

This clone was recorded many times. This sequence joins TRBV28 and TRBJ2-7; 9 bases line up with TRBD2. The junction had 5 bases not matched to a gene; V was cut back by 3 bases and J by 5 bases. Looked up from germline, CDR1 is MDHEN and CDR2 is SYDVKM. The CDR3 sequence is 14 residues long. CDR3 loop: CASSLDAGGDEQYF. CDR3 nucleotides: TGTGCCAGCAGTTTGGACGCGGGGGGGGACGAGCAGTACTTC.

For the CDR3, the DNA is TGTGCCAGCAGTTCCGCAATGACAGGGGCCGCTGAAGCTTTCTTT. Its protein product is CASSSAMTGAAEAFF. The chain employs TRBV28 and TRBJ1-1, with 8 bases aligning to TRBD1. Losses at the gene ends were 4 bases for V and 6 bases for J; bases not matched to a gene: 10. Germline CDR1 reads MDHEN; CDR2 reads SYDVKM. The CDR3 has 15 residues.

The J gene is TRBJ2-5, the V gene TRBV5-1; tentatively, D is TRBD1 (5 bases). Germline CDR1 reads SGHRS; CDR2 reads YFSETQ. The CDR3 runs to 15 residues. Deletions cut 1 base from V and 1 base from J, with 11 bases between. The DNA for the CDR3 is TGCGCCAGCAGCTTGCTCGGACATACCCAAGAGACCCAGTACTTC. Translation: CASSLLGHTQETQYF.

The chain combines TRBV7-9 with TRBJ1-1; D gene ambiguous. With 4 bases removed from V and 4 bases from J, the gap between germline ends came to 19 bases. CDR1 is SEHNR and CDR2 is FQNEAQ in the germline V gene (reference sequence). This CDR3 region has 16 residues. CDR3 region: CASSSPKGVGGTEAFF. The CDR3 coding sequence is TGTGCCAGCAGCTCTCCTAAGGGCGTGGGAGGCACTGAAGCTTTCTTT.

The rearrangement links TRBV18 to TRBJ1-5, with a weak D call TRBD1 (5 bases). V was cut by 6 bases and J by 0 bases, with 12 bases left in between. CDR1 is KGHSH, CDR2 LQKENI, per germline. The CDR3 runs to 15 residues. CDR3 bases: TGTGCCAGCTCCCCGTTGACAGCTAGCAATCAGCCCCAGCATTTT. As protein: CASSPLTASNQPQHF.

The chain combines TRBV11-2 with TRBJ2-1; TRBD1 might be the D (6 bases). Germline CDR1 reads SGHAT; CDR2 reads FQNNGV. V gave up 5 bases and J gave up 3 bases, with 14 bases separating them. The CDR3 extends over 15 amino acids. CDR3 in amino acids: CASSLRTRGYNEQFF. DNA for the CDR3: TGTGCCAGCAGCCTTCGAACCAGGGGCTACAATGAGCAGTTCTTC.

This clone has more than one count but fewer than ten. This sequence joins TRBV4-3 and TRBJ1-2; perhaps TRBD1 as D (5 bases). CDR1 and CDR2 (germline): LGHNA, YSLEER. Between the trimmed V and J ends, which lost 1 base and 7 bases, there was a span of 16 bases. The CDR3 length is 15 residues. CDR3 loop: CASSQGSQVQGGYTF. CDR3 sequence (DNA): TGCGCCAGCAGCCAAGGCTCCCAGGTCCAGGGTGGCTACACCTTC.

This chain uses TRBV7-9 with TRBJ2-1, with TRBD1 as a possible D gene (5 bases). Trimming removed 7 bases from V and 7 bases from J, with 17 bases in between. Germline V lookup: CDR1 SEHNR, CDR2 FQNEAQ (reference sequence). CDR3 length: 14 amino acids. The CDR3 is CASTDSPNINEQFF. Here the CDR3 DNA reads TGTGCCAGCACCGACAGCCCAAACATAAATGAGCAGTTCTTC.

J is TRBJ1-1 and V is TRBV30, with unresolved D. The ends were cut back, 0 bases at V and 7 bases at J, with 12 bases in the middle. Per the germline V gene, CDR1 is GTSNPN and CDR2 is SVGIG (reference sequence). CDR3 size: 13 residues. In DNA form, the CDR3 reads TGTGCCTGGAGTGTACGAATCAGAAGTGAAGCTTTCTTT. It translates to CAWSVRIRSEAFF.

About this clone: The conserved closing phenylalanine or tryptophan is absent in this CDR3, likely reflecting a read error. For the CDR3, the DNA is TGTGCCTGGAGTGCCGGGGTCAATCAGCCCCAGCATTCT. It specifies CAWSAGVNQPQHS. The rearrangement links TRBV30 to TRBJ1-5, with unresolved D. CDR1 and CDR2 (germline): GTSNPN, SVGIG (reference sequence). V lost 1 base to trimming and J lost 3 bases, with 7 bases between them. The CDR3 totals 13 residues.

A note on this clone: The same CDR3 can be traced to other DNA sequences in this sample. This sequence joins TRBV15 and TRBJ2-7, with D uncertain. Trimming removed 0 bases at V and 3 bases at J, with 6 bases between. The germline CDR1 and CDR2 sequences are LNHNV and YYDKDF (reference sequence). This CDR3 spans 13 amino acids. The CDR3 region is CATSRDPGYEQYF. CDR3 sequence (DNA): TGTGCCACCAGCAGAGATCCGGGCTACGAGCAGTACTTC.

This chain uses TRBV19 with TRBJ1-6; D is undetermined. The germline V and J ends were trimmed by 4 bases and 10 bases, with 14 bases remaining between them. From germline, CDR1 is LNHDA and CDR2 SQIVND (reference sequence). The CDR3 sequence is 14 residues long. Here the CDR3 reads CASSNIRTGSPLHF. The CDR3 DNA is TGTGCCAGTAGTAATATCAGGACGGGATCACCCCTCCACTTT.

This clone has more than one count but fewer than ten. V gene TRBV28 combines with J gene TRBJ1-6; D gene unclear. Trimming took 6 bases from V and 3 from J, leaving 12 bases between them. From germline, CDR1 is MDHEN and CDR2 SYDVKM. CDR3 length: 15 residues. CDR3 nucleotide sequence: TGTGCCAGCAGGATACGCGGCGGCTATAATTCACCCCTCCACTTT. Protein product: CASRIRGGYNSPLHF.

This rearrangement joins TRBV5-1 to TRBJ2-1; the match to TRBD2 covers 15 bases. Per the germline V gene, CDR1 is SGHRS and CDR2 is YFSETQ. V shed 0 bases, J shed 10 bases, and the junction held 5 bases outside the gene matches. CDR3 length: 16 residues. The CDR3 bases are TGCGCCAGCAGCTTGGCGGGACTAGCGGGGGGTAACGAGCAGTTCTTC. Protein: CASSLAGLAGGNEQFF.

J is TRBJ2-5 and V is TRBV5-1; tentatively, D is TRBD2 (5 bases). The germline V gene encodes CDR1 SGHRS and CDR2 YFSETQ. The CDR3 loop spans 13 amino acids. V was trimmed by 4 bases and J by 2 bases, leaving 9 bases between them. CDR3 region: CASSASGQETQYF. CDR3 nucleotide sequence: TGCGCCAGCAGCGCCTCGGGGCAAGAGACCCAGTACTTC.

The CDR3 sequence: CASTTQGYNTEAFF. The CDR3 coding sequence is TGTGCCAGCACAACTCAGGGTTACAACACTGAAGCTTTCTTT. The rearrangement links TRBV6-5 to TRBJ1-1; tentative D call: TRBD1 (5 bases). CDR3 length equals 14 residues. Per the germline V gene, CDR1 is MNHEY and CDR2 is SVGAGI. Deletions cut 7 bases from V and 2 bases from J, with 14 bases between.

The chain uses TRBV2 and TRBJ2-7; the D gene is possibly TRBD2 (6 bases). CDR1 is SNHLY, CDR2 FYNNEI, per germline. This CDR3 contains 15 residues. V dropped 6 bases and J dropped 2 bases, with 17 bases sitting between them. Here the CDR3 reads CASRGGLQRAYEQYF. CDR3 sequence (DNA): TGTGCCAGCAGGGGGGGTCTCCAGAGGGCCTACGAGCAGTACTTC.

The chain recombines TRBV11-3 with TRBJ2-1; 7 bases fit TRBD1. Germline V gives CDR1 SGHNT, CDR2 YENEEA. The V gene end was trimmed by 4 bases and the J gene end by 2 bases; junction bases not matched to a gene: 5. This CDR3 has 15 amino acids. CDR3 DNA sequence: TGTGCCAGCAGCTACCGGACAGGCCCCTACAATGAGCAGTTCTTC. It yields the protein CASSYRTGPYNEQFF.

V and J are TRBV6-5 and TRBJ2-1; possibly TRBD1 for D (6 bases). The CDR3 consists of 13 residues. Trimming shortened V by 5 bases and J by 7 bases, and 12 bases separated the two germline ends. Germline assignment: CDR1 MNHEY and CDR2 SVGAGI. CDR3 DNA: TGTGCCAGCAGTACCAACAGGGTAAATGAGCAGTTCTTC. Amino acids: CASSTNRVNEQFF.

The gene calls are TRBV5-8 and TRBJ2-1; 14 bases align to TRBD2. The ends lost 2 bases at V and 8 bases at J; junction bases unmatched: 6. Per the germline V gene, CDR1 is SGHTS and CDR2 is YDEGEE. The CDR3 sequence is 16 residues long. The CDR3 bases are TGTGCCAGCAGCTTCTCCGGGACTAGCGGGAGACATGAGCAGTTCTTC. Translating gives CASSFSGTSGRHEQFF.

The chain has TRBV28 and TRBJ2-5, with TRBD1 matching 11 bases. The length of the CDR3 is 14 residues. The germline V gene has CDR1 MDHEN and CDR2 SYDVKM. V shed 6 bases and J 5 bases; nucleotides not matched to a gene: 5. The CDR3 DNA reads TGTGCCAGCAGATCTGGGACAGGGGGGGAGACCCAGTACTTC. Translation gives CASRSGTGGETQYF.

This clone appeared once. This sequence joins TRBV5-1 and TRBJ1-3; possibly TRBD1 for D (6 bases). This CDR3 is built from 17 residues. Germline V gene data show CDR1 as SGHRS and CDR2 as YFSETQ. V was shortened by 0 bases and J by 2 bases, with 15 bases between the two germline ends. The CDR3 DNA sequence: TGCGCCAGCAGCTTGGCCGGGGGGGGCGAGACTGGAAACACCATATATTTT. Amino acids: CASSLAGGGETGNTIYF.

The chain combines TRBV10-3 with TRBJ2-2, with TRBD1 matching 7 bases. The CDR3 sequence is 14 residues long. V shed 9 bases, J shed 4 bases, and the junction held 8 bases outside the gene matches. CDR1 and CDR2 from the germline V gene are ENHRY and SYGVKD. CDR3 amino acids: CAIRQGLGTGELFF. The CDR3 DNA follows: TGTGCCATACGACAGGGTCTGGGCACCGGGGAGCTGTTTTTT.

Comments on this clone: Other nucleotide sequences in the sample specify the same CDR3. The CDR3 DNA reads TGTGCCAGCAGCAGGGGTACTAATGAAAAACTGTTTTTT. This sequence encodes CASSRGTNEKLFF. This rearrangement joins TRBV2 to TRBJ1-4, with a possible D match to TRBD1 (6 bases). This CDR3 has 13 amino acids. Between the trimmed V and J ends, which lost 6 bases and 2 bases, there was a span of 7 bases. The germline CDR1 and CDR2 sequences are SNHLY and FYNNEI.

This sequence joins TRBV6-5 and TRBJ1-2, with TRBD1 identical over 12 bases. Germline V gene data show CDR1 as MNHEY and CDR2 as SVGAGI. V gave up 1 base and J gave up 7 bases; unmatched junction bases: 4. The CDR3 length is 15 residues. For the CDR3, the DNA is TGTGCCAGCAGTTACTGGGACAGGGGGCCGAGTGGCTACACCTTC. Translating it yields CASSYWDRGPSGYTF.

CDR3: CASSLDTANYGYTF. In nucleotides, the CDR3 is TGCGCCAGCAGCTTGGATACGGCTAACTATGGCTACACCTTC. This chain links TRBV5-1 with TRBJ1-2, with unresolved D. This CDR3 comprises 14 residues. Trimming removed 0 bases from V and 0 bases from J, with 6 bases in between. The germline V gene has CDR1 SGHRS and CDR2 YFSETQ.

This chain links TRBV5-1 with TRBJ1-6; 9 nucleotides line up with TRBD1. The CDR3 totals 15 residues. CDR1 and CDR2 (germline): SGHRS, YFSETQ. Trimming at V came to 0 bases and at J to 10 bases, leaving 5 bases not matched to a gene. The CDR3 sequence: CASSLVGQGRSPLHF. Here the CDR3 DNA reads TGCGCCAGCAGCTTGGTGGGACAGGGCAGGTCACCCCTCCACTTT.

The chain has TRBV29-1 and TRBJ2-1; TRBD2 agrees at 8 bases. CDR1 is SQVTM, CDR2 ANQGSEA, per germline. The CDR3 sequence is 14 residues long. The CDR3 sequence: CSGAGLAGGNEQFF. In DNA form, the CDR3 reads TGCAGTGGAGCAGGACTAGCAGGCGGCAATGAGCAGTTCTTC.

V usage is TRBV2 and J usage is TRBJ2-5; no clear D. V was cut by 6 bases and J by 4 bases, with 9 bases left in between. Germline CDR1 is SNHLY and CDR2 is FYNNEI. This CDR3 has 12 residues. The CDR3 nucleotides read TGTGCCAGCAGCGCCCTAGGAGAGACCCAGTACTTC. It codes for CASSALGETQYF.

V gene TRBV4-2 combines with J gene TRBJ1-2; D perhaps matches TRBD1 (6 bases). The CDR3 is 16 residues long. The V end lost 1 base, the J end lost 4 bases, and 16 bases lay between the germline ends. Germline loops: CDR1 LGHNA, CDR2 YNFKEQ. The CDR3, as DNA: TGTGCCAGCAGCCAAGGGGAGGGGGGGCAGAGCTATGGCTACACCTTC. Translation gives CASSQGEGGQSYGYTF.

The chain carries TRBV5-1 and TRBJ2-4, with D perhaps matching TRBD2 (6 bases). The CDR3 runs to 17 residues. Germline V gene lookup returns CDR1 SGHRS and CDR2 YFSETQ. With 1 base removed from V and 0 bases from J, the gap between germline ends came to 14 bases. CDR3 bases: TGCGCCAGCAGCTTGAAGGAGCTCGGGGGAGCCAAAAACATTCAGTACTTC. Its translation is CASSLKELGGAKNIQYF. Filled out from reference TRBV5-1 and TRBJ2-4, the complete variable domain reads KAGVTQTPRYLIKTRGQQVTLSCSPISGHRSVSWYQQTPGQGLQFLFEYFSETQRNKGNFPGRFSGRQFSNSRSEMNVSTLELGDSALYLCASSLKELGGAKNIQYFGAGTRLSVL.

This clone was counted between two and nine times. The chain links TRBV7-3 to TRBJ2-5, with 9 bases identical to TRBD1. CDR1 and CDR2 from the germline V gene are SGHTA and FQGTGA. The CDR3 length is 13 residues. V lost 6 bases and J lost 3; bases outside the gene matches: 2. The CDR3 nucleotides read TGTGCCAGCAGTTGGGACAGGGAAGAGACCCAGTACTTC. It translates to CASSWDREETQYF.